This T cell receptor (beta chain) stems from a study of blood T cells in healthy people across ages. Whole-study results and caveats: In the absence of known donor CMV status, changes in expanded clonotypes were possibly confounded. Conclusively comparing naive with antigen-experienced cells was impossible with unsorted PBMCs.

Alongside a J-beta primer mix, a sample-barcoded 5' primer served in a second PCR lasting about 7 to 11 cycles. Each cDNA was tagged by a template-switch adaptor containing 12 random nucleotides. TCRdb used MiXCR to reprocess the 5' RACE reads, holding one entry per CDR3 protein. The sample consists of around 820,000 distinct CDR3 sequences, roughly 25% of them appearing once. Russia was home to the donors, healthy Caucasian individuals aged roughly 6 to 90. This clonotype was recorded many times. Its antigen is unknown. After removal of 5 bases from V and 5 bases from J, the junction contained 13 bases not matched to a gene. This CDR3 contains 16 residues. CDR1 and CDR2 (germline): SGHTA, FQGNSA. These data were also reused for a study on T cells of mothers and their children.

The V and J genes are TRBV7-2 and TRBJ2-5; 8 nucleotides align to TRBD2. The sequence derives from a boy younger than 18 in good health. The sequenced sample consisted of blood. As DNA, the CDR3 is TGTGCCAGCAGCACTTCCCGGTTAGCGGGACTGGAGACCCAGTACTTC. Amino acid sequence: CASSTSRLAGLETQYF.